This is a list of T cell receptor beta chains from one sample in a study of T cells in Graves' hyperthyroidism and ophthalmopathy. Each CDR3 protein is one row after TCRdb ran MiXCR on the multiplex PCR reads. The sample holds around 250,000 distinct CDR3 sequences, roughly 15% seen once. Sequenced input: blood. These receptors were collected from a woman between 40 and 55 years old with Graves' hyperthyroidism that later progressed to Graves' ophthalmopathy. Each CDR3 is given with its conserved first and last residue. D genes are given only for firm matches. Size is omitted from some rows. Given values are once, few, many or a class for expanded clones.

TRBJ1-5,TRBV5-1,NA,NA,CASSLDGGSNQPQHF,TGCGCCAGCAGCTTGGACGGGGGTAGCAATCAGCCCCAGCATTTT
TRBJ2-7,TRBV7-6,few,TRBD1,CASSLGGQGEYEQYF,TGTGCCAGCAGCTTAGGTGGACAGGGGGAATACGAGCAGTACTTC
TRBJ2-6,TRBV9,many,NA,CASSVNSGANVLTF,TGTGCCAGCAGTGTCAACTCTGGGGCCAACGTCCTGACTTTC
TRBJ2-1,TRBV6-1,many,TRBD2,CASISQVAGYNEQFF,TGTGCCAGCATCTCTCAAGTAGCGGGGTACAATGAGCAGTTCTTC
TRBJ1-5,TRBV28,many,TRBD1,CATFQGGHQPQHF,TGTGCCACATTCCAGGGGGGTCATCAGCCCCAGCATTTT
TRBJ2-1,TRBV5-8,few,NA,CASSSRGLGNNEQFF,TGTGCCAGCAGCTCACGTGGGCTAGGAAACAATGAGCAGTTCTTC
TRBJ1-6,TRBV15,many,NA,CAASRDWKTPLHF,TGTGCCGCCAGCAGAGATTGGAAGACACCCCTCCACTTT
TRBJ2-7,TRBV4-1,many,NA,CASSQTEGTYEQYF,TGCGCCAGCAGCCAAACGGAGGGCACCTACGAGCAGTACTTC
TRBJ2-1,TRBV7-3,NA,NA,CASSLSRDSNFNEQFF,TGTGCCAGCAGCCTCTCCCGGGACTCGAATTTCAATGAGCAGTTCTTC
TRBJ2-1,TRBV15,many,NA,CATSLRRTSNEQFF,TGTGCCACCAGCCTACGGAGAACGAGCAATGAGCAGTTCTTC
TRBJ2-3,TRBV11-2,many,NA,CASSFRGGTSTDTQYF,TGTGCCAGCAGCTTCAGGGGCGGAACTAGCACAGATACGCAGTATTTT
TRBJ2-3,TRBV7-6,once,NA,CASSYRVPDTQYF,TGTGCCAGCAGCTACAGGGTCCCAGATACGCAGTATTTT
TRBJ2-1,TRBV19,many,TRBD1,CASSKVWTGTNEQFF,TGTGCCAGTAGTAAGGTTTGGACAGGGACCAATGAGCAGTTCTTC
TRBJ2-7,TRBV7-9,few,TRBD1,CASSTPDRGPHEQYF,TGTGCCAGCAGCACCCCGGACAGGGGGCCCCACGAGCAGTACTTC
TRBJ1-4,TRBV28,many,NA,CASSPAGIGEKLFF,TGTGCCAGCAGTCCGGCAGGGATAGGGGAAAAACTGTTTTTT
TRBJ2-1,TRBV5-1,many,TRBD2,CASSPEGLGPQFF,TGCGCCAGCAGCCCCGAGGGACTAGGTCCGCAGTTCTTC
TRBJ2-7,TRBV12-3/TRBV12-4,many,NA,CASSLLAVRYEQYF,TGTGCCAGCAGTCTCCTAGCAGTCCGCTACGAGCAGTACTTC
TRBJ2-7,TRBV7-3,many,TRBD2,CASSLGLGPPDEQYF,TGTGCCAGCAGCTTGGGACTAGGGCCTCCGGACGAGCAGTACTTC
TRBJ2-1,TRBV28,NA,TRBD2,CASSLVAGARHEQFF,TGTGCCAGCAGTTTAGTAGCGGGAGCGAGGCATGAGCAGTTCTTC
TRBJ1-6,TRBV28,many,NA,CASSPPSSYNSPLHF,TGTGCCAGCAGTCCCCCAAGCTCCTATAATTCACCCCTCCACTTT
TRBJ2-2,TRBV2,many,NA,CASSRDSERFRTGELFF,TGTGCCAGCAGCCGGGATTCGGAGCGGTTTAGGACCGGGGAGCTGTTTTTT